This T cell receptor (beta chain) was obtained from a study of CD8 T cells in Susac syndrome. TCR beta was sequenced from blood CD8+ and CD4+ T cells. The control group consisted of healthy donors matched for age and sex. This clonotype showed up just once. Reverse transcription of about 0.5 to 1 ug RNA used random hexamers. Multiplex PCR with immunoSEQ amplified the TCR beta CDR3 across 54 Vbeta and 13 Jbeta. TCRdb re-analysed the immunoSEQ multiplex PCR reads in MiXCR, keeping a single row per CDR3 protein. The data contain 150,000 to 200,000 distinct CDR3 sequences, roughly 92% of them singletons. V shed 4 bases, J shed 0 bases, and the junction held 7 bases outside the gene matches. Germline CDR1 is SGDLS and CDR2 is YYNGEE. This CDR3 has 17 residues.

Input material: CD4+ T cells from PBMCs. This chain uses TRBV9 with TRBJ1-6, with 7 positions matching TRBD1. The TCR comes from a human donor in good health. CDR3: CASSPGQLSSYNSPLHF. CDR3 sequence (DNA): TGTGCCAGCAGCCCGGGACAGCTTAGCTCCTATAATTCACCCCTCCACTTT.